What follows are 25 T cell receptor beta chains derived from one specimen sequenced in a study of cytomegalovirus exposure and HLA in healthy donors. It was with 60 Vbeta and 13 Jbeta primers that the PCR ran. The data were produced by immunoSEQ multiplex PCR, yet TCRdb's version contains in-frame clones alone and is incomplete. This sample carries around 120,000 clones, 74% of them seen once, and the ten largest clones take 2.6%. Sequenced: PBMCs. The receptors originated from a man aged 45 to 65 in good health and CMV-seropositive.

This chain joins TRBV5-1 and TRBJ2-7, with D perhaps TRBD1 (5 bases). The CDR3 loop spans 14 amino acids. Deletions cut 0 bases from V and 2 bases from J, with 9 bases between. Germline values: CDR1 SGHRS, CDR2 YFSETQ. The CDR3 spells CASSLGQGPYEQYF. The CDR3 DNA sequence: TGCGCCAGCAGCTTGGGGCAGGGTCCCTACGAGCAGTACTTC.

V and J are TRBV27 and TRBJ2-7, with TRBD1 identical over 9 bases. V trimming: 5 bases; J trimming: 2 bases; junction bases outside the gene matches: 4. Germline V gene lookup returns CDR1 MNHEY and CDR2 SMNVEV (reference sequence). The CDR3 runs to 14 residues. CDR3 sequence: CASSPRDRAYEQYF. The CDR3 nucleotides read TGTGCCAGCAGTCCGCGGGACAGGGCCTACGAGCAGTACTTC.

This chain links TRBV7-9 with TRBJ2-1; 9 bases line up with TRBD1. CDR1 is SEHNR and CDR2 is FQNEAQ in the germline V gene (reference sequence). There are 16 residues in the CDR3. With V trimmed by 5 bases and J by 6 bases, 11 bases remained unmatched. This CDR3 is CASSAIGDRVGNEQFF. The CDR3 DNA follows: TGTGCCAGCAGCGCGATCGGGGACAGGGTAGGCAATGAGCAGTTCTTC. Full variable domain (remainder filled in from reference TRBV7-9 and TRBJ2-1): DTGVSQNPRHKITKRGQNVTFRCDPISEHNRLYWYRQTLGQGPEFLTYFQNEAQLEKSRLLSDRFSAERPKGSFSTLEIQRTEQGDSAMYLCASSAIGDRVGNEQFFGPGTRLTVL.

This rearrangement joins TRBV30 to TRBJ1-1, with D unresolved. This CDR3 comprises 13 residues. V shed 3 bases and J shed 1 base, with 9 bases lying between them. Germline-derived CDR1 and CDR2 are GTSNPN and SVGIG (reference sequence). The CDR3 DNA sequence: TGTGCCTGGAGGGCGACAAGGAACACTGAAGCTTTCTTT. It translates to CAWRATRNTEAFF.

The chain recombines TRBV15 with TRBJ1-1; TRBD1 aligns across 9 bases. From germline, CDR1 is LNHNV and CDR2 YYDKDF (reference sequence). The CDR3 loop spans 14 amino acids. Trimming cost V 3 bases and J 5 bases; bases outside gene matches: 4. The CDR3 DNA sequence: TGTGCCACCAGCAGGGGGACAGGGAGGACTGAAGCTTTCTTT. It specifies CATSRGTGRTEAFF.

The chain employs TRBV28 and TRBJ1-2; D gene ambiguous. Trimming shortened V by 6 bases and J by 4 bases, and 15 bases separated the two germline ends. CDR1 is MDHEN and CDR2 is SYDVKM in the germline V gene. The CDR3 consists of 14 residues. The CDR3 protein is CASSGREGSYGYTF. The CDR3 DNA reads TGTGCCAGCAGCGGCCGTGAGGGCAGCTATGGCTACACCTTC.

The genes are TRBV6-5 and TRBJ2-1, with TRBD2 identical over 10 bases. Unmatched junction bases numbered 5, after V lost 4 bases and J lost 8 bases. The CDR3 runs to 14 residues. Germline V lookup: CDR1 MNHEY, CDR2 SVGAGI. The CDR3 coding sequence is TGTGCCAGCAGTTTGCTAGCGGGAGAATATGAGCAGTTCTTC. The encoded protein is CASSLLAGEYEQFF.

The chain joins TRBV7-2 to TRBJ2-5, with 7 bases that match TRBD2. The CDR3 covers 17 residues. Germline trimming cut 5 bases from V and 1 base from J; bases unmatched to any gene: 13. Per germline, CDR1 SGHTA and CDR2 FQGNSA. The CDR3, as DNA: TGTGCCAGCAGCCTACAACCCCTTCTAGCGGCCCAAGAGACCCAGTACTTC. Translated: CASSLQPLLAAQETQYF. The entire variable domain, with the rest obtained from reference TRBV7-2 and TRBJ2-5, is as follows: GAGVSQSPSNKVTEKGKDVELRCDPISGHTALYWYRQSLGQGLEFLIYFQGNSAPDKSGLPSDRFSAERTGGSVSTLTIQRTQQEDSAVYLCASSLQPLLAAQETQYFGPGTRLLVL.

This clone has a single count. This chain joins TRBV7-8 and TRBJ2-7; D might be TRBD1 (5 bases). Trimming removed 0 bases at V and 4 bases at J, with 7 bases between. Germline CDR1 and CDR2: SGHVS and FQNEAQ. This CDR3 is built from 13 residues. The CDR3 DNA reads TGTGCCAGCAGCTTAGCGCAGGGATACGAGCAGTACTTC. Encoded protein: CASSLAQGYEQYF.

The V gene is TRBV6-6, the J gene TRBJ1-5; 9 bases are shared with TRBD1. The CDR3 runs to 14 residues. Germline assignment: CDR1 MNHNY and CDR2 SVGAGI (reference sequence). V dropped 6 bases and J dropped 7; count of bases not matched to a gene: 7. The CDR3 region has the DNA TGTGCCAGCAGACAGGGACAGGGAGGGCAGCCCCAGCATTTT. This encodes CASRQGQGGQPQHF.

This chain links TRBV5-1 with TRBJ2-7; tentatively, D is TRBD2 (6 bases). In germline, CDR1 is SGHRS, CDR2 YFSETQ. There are 18 residues in the CDR3. Trimming removed 5 bases at V and 2 bases at J, with 26 bases between. The CDR3 loop reads CASRRDPVTGETTYEQYF. The CDR3 DNA reads as TGCGCCAGCAGACGTGACCCGGTGACGGGAGAAACAACCTACGAGCAGTACTTC.

The chain combines TRBV5-1 with TRBJ2-5; 9 bases fit TRBD1. After removal of 4 bases from V and 6 bases from J, the junction contained 10 bases not matched to a gene. Germline V gives CDR1 SGHRS, CDR2 YFSETQ. CDR3 length: 15 amino acids. CDR3 sequence (DNA): TGCGCCAGCAGCCCCGGGACAGGGAGGTCCAAGACCCAGTACTTC. It encodes CASSPGTGRSKTQYF.

The chain couples TRBV4-1 to TRBJ2-1, with D perhaps matching TRBD2 (6 bases). The V and J ends lost 0 bases and 11 bases respectively, with 23 bases between them. CDR3 length equals 17 residues. From germline, CDR1 is MGHRA and CDR2 YSYEKL. DNA for the CDR3: TGCGCCAGCAGCCAAGATCGGACGGGACTCCCAGTTAGTAAGCAGTTCTTC. Encoded protein: CASSQDRTGLPVSKQFF.

This chain links TRBV19 with TRBJ1-1; D may be TRBD1 (5 bases). CDR3 length: 13 residues. CDR1 and CDR2 from the germline V gene are LNHDA and SQIVND (reference sequence). The germline V and J ends were trimmed by 7 bases and 11 bases, with 20 bases remaining between them. The DNA for the CDR3 is TGTGCCAGTATTGGGAGGGGCCCACAGAGGGCTTTCTTT. Its translation: CASIGRGPQRAFF.

This clone showed up just a few times. Other DNA variants within this sample encode the same CDR3. DNA of the CDR3: TGCAGCGTTGAAGATTGGGACAGGGGGGTTGCCACAGATACGCAGTATTTT. Translating it yields CSVEDWDRGVATDTQYF. The V and J genes are TRBV29-1 and TRBJ2-3; 11 nucleotides match TRBD1. This CDR3 is 17 amino acids long. Germline V lookup: CDR1 SQVTM, CDR2 ANQGSEA. With V trimmed by 0 bases and J by 2 bases, 7 bases remained unmatched.

The chain joins TRBV19 to TRBJ2-6; 10 bases align to TRBD2. CDR1 is LNHDA and CDR2 is SQIVND in the germline V gene (reference sequence). The CDR3 extends over 20 amino acids. V trimming: 3 bases; J trimming: 0 bases; junction bases outside the gene matches: 11. This CDR3 reads CASSIPSSGRERSGANVLTF. CDR3 nucleotide sequence: TGTGCCAGTAGTATCCCCTCTAGCGGGAGAGAACGCTCTGGGGCCAACGTCCTGACTTTC. Full variable domain (missing parts from reference TRBV19 and TRBJ2-6): DGGITQSPKYLFRKEGQNVTLSCEQNLNHDAMYWYRQDPGQGLRLIYYSQIVNDFQKGDIAEGYSVSREKKESFPLTVTSAQKNPTAFYLCASSIPSSGRERSGANVLTFGAGSRLTVL.

This clone was observed a handful of times. The rearrangement joins TRBV6-6 to TRBJ2-7; D is undetermined. The CDR3 consists of 12 residues. The germline CDR1 and CDR2 sequences are MNHNY and SVGAGI (reference sequence). With 2 bases removed from V and 6 bases from J, the gap between germline ends came to 8 bases. The CDR3 DNA is TGTGCCAGCAGTTACGACATCGGCGAGCAGTACTTC. It encodes CASSYDIGEQYF.

The chain carries TRBV19 and TRBJ1-1; D remains unclear. Looked up from germline, CDR1 is LNHDA and CDR2 is SQIVND (reference sequence). The CDR3 length is 14 residues. V was cut by 6 bases and J by 3 bases, with 14 bases left in between. Written as DNA, the CDR3 is TGTGCCAGTAGGCCGCCGTCGGGGTACACTGAAGCTTTCTTT. Amino acid sequence: CASRPPSGYTEAFF. Combining the CDR3 with reference TRBV19 and TRBJ1-1 gives the whole variable domain DGGITQSPKYLFRKEGQNVTLSCEQNLNHDAMYWYRQDPGQGLRLIYYSQIVNDFQKGDIAEGYSVSREKKESFPLTVTSAQKNPTAFYLCASRPPSGYTEAFFGQGTRLTVV.

The J gene is TRBJ2-1, the V gene TRBV19; D is uncertain. V was trimmed by 5 bases and J by 4 bases, leaving 9 bases between them. Germline V gene lookup returns CDR1 LNHDA and CDR2 SQIVND (reference sequence). This CDR3 comprises 13 residues. The CDR3 sequence is CASSDNAYNEQFF. CDR3 DNA sequence: TGTGCCAGTAGTGACAACGCTTACAATGAGCAGTTCTTC.

The rearrangement joins TRBV5-1 to TRBJ2-1; 7 bases are a match to TRBD2. V lost 0 bases, J lost 4 bases, and 4 bases stayed unmatched. The CDR3 consists of 15 residues. CDR1 SGHRS and CDR2 YFSETQ come from the germline V gene. The CDR3 is CASSLVGGDYNEQFF. CDR3 coding DNA: TGCGCCAGCAGCTTGGTGGGGGGGGATTACAATGAGCAGTTCTTC.

This clone was seen more than once but under ten times. The rearrangement joins TRBV10-3 to TRBJ1-5, with 9 bases aligning to TRBD1. After removal of 5 bases from V and 6 bases from J, the junction contained 5 bases not matched to a gene. The CDR3 spans 14 residues. Germline CDR1 and CDR2: ENHRY and SYGVKD. The DNA for the CDR3 is TGTGCCATCAGTCGGACAGGGGACGGTCAGCCCCAGCATTTT. It encodes CAISRTGDGQPQHF.

This clone was seen a single time. The chain joins TRBV6-4 to TRBJ2-2; D gene unclear. Trimming removed 4 bases at V and 0 bases at J, with 12 bases between. Germline V lookup: CDR1 MRHNA, CDR2 SNTAGT. CDR3 length equals 16 residues. The CDR3 loop is CASSGSAYTNTGELFF. CDR3 bases: TGTGCCAGCAGTGGGTCCGCCTATACGAACACCGGGGAGCTGTTTTTT.

The J gene is TRBJ2-4, the V gene TRBV4-1; 7 nucleotides match TRBD2. The ends lost 0 bases at V and 0 bases at J; junction bases unmatched: 14. The CDR3 length is 20 residues. Germline V gene lookup returns CDR1 MGHRA and CDR2 YSYEKL. CDR3 loop: CASSQDYRGRADLAKNIQYF. CDR3 sequence (DNA): TGCGCCAGCAGCCAAGATTATCGGGGGAGGGCCGATTTAGCCAAAAACATTCAGTACTTC.

This sequence joins TRBV12-5 and TRBJ1-5; 7 bases are shared with TRBD1. J lost 7 bases, V lost 7 bases, and 7 bases had no gene match. The CDR3 covers 13 residues. Germline V CDR1 and CDR2: LGHNT, FRNRAP. The CDR3 DNA reads as TGTGCTAGTGCCTTGGCAGGGGGACAGCCCCAGCATTTT. Encoded protein: CASALAGGQPQHF.

The chain links TRBV9 to TRBJ1-1, with a possible D match to TRBD1 (6 bases). The CDR3 contains 14 residues. Trimming cost V 8 bases and J 1 base, with 15 bases left between them. Looked up from germline, CDR1 is SGDLS and CDR2 is YYNGEE. CDR3 bases: TGTGCCAGTACTCGAGGGGGGGAGAACACTGAAGCTTTCTTT. Protein: CASTRGGENTEAFF.